The present T cell receptor (beta chain) was sequenced within a study of cytomegalovirus exposure and HLA in healthy donors. CDR1 LNHDA and CDR2 SQIVND come from the germline V gene (reference sequence). V shed 5 bases and J shed 3 bases, with 20 bases lying between them. The CDR3 consists of 16 residues. Study results and limitations: The study recorded 150 to 200 TCR beta chains that were cytomegalovirus-associated. A later analysis revealed that TCR association rates differed between HLA loci, peaking at DRB1 and bottoming out at HLA-C. V- and J-gene trimming of TCR beta was linked (in a later analysis) to a missense DCLRE1C variant.

Primers: 60 Vbeta forward and 13 Jbeta reverse. The data were produced by immunoSEQ multiplex PCR, yet TCRdb's version contains in-frame clones alone and is incomplete. Of under 200,000 clones in the sample, about 80% were seen once. As for this clone: The antigen is undetermined.

Each donor was healthy, and each was a bone marrow donor. The sequence derives from a man between 18 and 29 years old in good health and CMV-seropositive. J is TRBJ2-7 and V is TRBV19; D is perhaps TRBD2 (6 bases). The source material was PBMCs. The CDR3: CASSRRVYQDYYEQYF. CDR3 nucleotide sequence: TGTGCCAGTAGTCGAAGGGTTTACCAGGACTACTACGAGCAGTACTTC.